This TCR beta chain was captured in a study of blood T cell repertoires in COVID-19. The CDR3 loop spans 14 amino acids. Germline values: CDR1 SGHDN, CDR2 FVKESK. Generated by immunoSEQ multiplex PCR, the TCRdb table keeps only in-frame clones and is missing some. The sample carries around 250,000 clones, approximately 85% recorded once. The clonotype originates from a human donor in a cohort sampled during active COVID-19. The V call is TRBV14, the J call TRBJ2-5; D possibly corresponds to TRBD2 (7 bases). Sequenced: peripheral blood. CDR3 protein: CALLQGGASGTQYF. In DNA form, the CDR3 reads TGTGCACTCCTTCAAGGGGGGGCGAGCGGGACCCAGTACTTC.